The clone carrying this T cell receptor (beta chain) was seen only a few times. Its antigen is unknown. The V gene end was trimmed by 5 bases and the J gene end by 5 bases; junction bases not matched to a gene: 11. CDR1 is SEHNR and CDR2 is FQNEAQ in the germline V gene (reference sequence). This CDR3 is 15 amino acids long. Generated by immunoSEQ multiplex PCR, the TCRdb table keeps only in-frame clones and is missing some. The table records thousands of clones, roughly 70% of them present only once. The record originates from a study of CD8 T cell repertoires and HIV-1 epitope variants. Study as a whole: Each of Twenty-five Gag and Nef epitope peptides stimulated a separate culture. Controls were a CMV, EBV and flu peptide pool, Ebola AY9 negative control, and no-peptide well.

Sequencing was performed on cultured CD8+ T cells derived from PBMCs. The clonotype comes from a male donor with HIV. The chain recombines TRBV7-9 with TRBJ2-7; TRBD1 matches at 8 bases. The CDR3, as DNA: TGTGCCAGCAGCGAGATTCAGGGGGCGATCAACGAGCAGTACTTC. It yields the protein CASSEIQGAINEQYF.